This TCR beta chain came from a study of T cells in Graves' hyperthyroidism and ophthalmopathy (dated by TCRdb to about 2019). General notes on the study: Peripheral blood was sampled at the time of initial diagnosis, prior to any treatment. A discovery cohort of about a hundred patients, about 44 with Graves' ophthalmopathy and about 60 with stable Graves' hyperthyroidism, was used to find distinguishing TCR V-J signatures. The 75 to 100 discovery patients were randomly divided into training and test sets at a 7:3 ratio. In addition, the study compared T-cell repertoires in thyroid tissue and in blood from about 6 Graves' hyperthyroidism patients. After blood sampling, hyperthyroidism patients were treated with methimazole at a starting dose of 30 mg daily, and ophthalmopathy patients were treated with high-dose intravenous methylprednisolone. According to the paper, TCR Vbeta CDR3 sequencing was carried out on about 140 peripheral blood samples, which came from 40 to 45 ophthalmopathy, roughly 75 hyperthyroidism and about 17 progressor patients. Prospective prediction of ophthalmopathy was tested in an independent validation cohort of about 19 hyperthyroidism patients and 15 to 17 patients who later progressed to ophthalmopathy.

The TCR beta CDR3 regions were amplified from RNA transcripts. The TCR CDR3 was subjected to a first round of RT-PCR using the HTBI primer set and the Qiagen OneStep RT-PCR kit. A second multiplex PCR round built the libraries, followed by size selection and purification. The libraries were sequenced on an Illumina HiSeq2000 using paired-end 100 bp reads. Per the authors' processing: Raw data were processed with SOAPnuke, discarding reads with adapters, uncalled bases, mean Phred below 15, or no exact constant-primer or identifier match. COPE v1.2.5 was used to merge high-quality paired reads, and clonotypes were defined as unique nucleotide sequences. MiTCR v1.1 was used to align the clonotypes against IMGT TRBV, TRBD and TRBJ reference segments. Analysis was restricted to V-J combinations with a frequency above 0.0001, which covered 99% to 99.2% of repertoires. The TCS score was defined as the ratio of F50 (clonal expansion) to E x V (chaos), calculated using BLOSUM62-based TCRdist between CDR3 peptides within each V-J. Welch's t-statistics and random forest reduced 514 V-J features to around 14, which were used in a naive Bayes classifier (R e1071). The similarity between thyroid and blood repertoires was quantified using the Morisita-Horn index. TCRdb passed the public sequencing reads through fastp at Q25 and MiXCR, retaining productive beta sequences. All rows with the same CDR3 protein become a single entry with the most common DNA and genes. These V and J calls derive from TCRdb rather than the authors' analysis. Recorded for this sample are fewer than 650,000 distinct CDR3 sequences; under 15% of them occurred a single time. The ten most abundant clones make up roughly 4.5% of the sample.

On the study overall, not on this receptor specifically: In validation, the model predicted progression to ophthalmopathy a median of about 6.5 months before onset, with about 70% sensitivity and just under 75% specificity. Sample size was not statistically predetermined, and blinding of investigators to group allocation was not performed. Most expanded thyroid clonotypes (frequency above 0.001) were also detected in blood, suggesting blood repertoires may reflect thyroid immune responses. A model built on a 13 V-J signature distinguished ophthalmopathy from stable hyperthyroidism, reaching about 89% sensitivity and about 81% specificity in cross-validation and 80%/75% in testing.

Ophthalmopathy patients had moderately to severely active disease, Clinical Activity Score of at least 3, NOSPECS grade of at least 4, and duration under 3 months. Exclusion was applied to patients with uncontrolled infections, other autoimmune diseases, pregnancy or lactation. Diagnoses were established on the basis of clinical symptoms, serum thyroxine and TRAb, thyroid ultrasound, and orbital computed tomography. PBMCs were separated from 7.5 to 10 ml of fresh peripheral blood using Ficoll-Paque density gradient centrifugation. Total RNA was extracted with Trizol reagent, and quality was checked on an Agilent 2100 Bioanalyzer. In this sample, this clonotype turned up many times. Its antigen specificity is not known. No much larger clonotype is one base removed from it; base qualities were not supplied. Including the terminal cysteine and phenylalanine, the CDR3 comprises 13 residues. This entry keeps only the CDR3 DNA: 39 bases, framed from base 1. The germline V gene yields SGHTA for CDR1 and FQGTGA for CDR2. The germline ends are 13 bases apart after V is trimmed by 7 bases and J by 4 bases.

The sequenced sample consisted of blood. The rearranged chain carries TRBV7-3 and TRBJ2-5, with a tentative D gene TRBD2 over 7 matching bases. This TCR derives from a middle-aged woman with Graves' ophthalmopathy. The sequenced DNA: TGTGCCAGCAAAGGGGGGGCTGGAGAGACCCAGTACTTC. This encodes CASKGGAGETQYF. The entire variable domain, with the stretches around the CDR3 drawn from the reference TRBV7-3 and TRBJ2-5 proteins, is GAGVSQTPSNKVTEKGKYVELRCDPISGHTALYWYRQSLGQGPEFLIYFQGTGAADDSGLPNDRFFAVRPEGSVSTLKIQRTERGDSAVYLCASKGGAGETQYFGPGTRLLVL.